This T cell receptor beta chain was observed in a study of blood T cell repertoires in COVID-19 (TCRdb year 2020). Looking at the study overall: The collaborator samples originated in the United States, Italy and Spain and spanned the acute and convalescent phases of COVID-19. The samples were drawn from two sources: the first 160 participants of the ongoing ImmuneRACE study, and 1,254 subjects contributed by 6 global collaborators. The dataset comprised deeply sampled blood TCRbeta repertoires from subjects exposed to, actively infected with, or recovered from COVID-19. The prospective study material was composed of cDNA or gDNA derived from T cells, B-cell-depleted T cells, or PBMCs. The repertoires were made available in a free public database intended to serve as a resource for research on the immune response to SARS-CoV-2. The sample metadata nearly always contained a de-identified subject ID, COVID-19 status, age in years and sex. Where available, HLA class I and class II types were taken from metadata supplied by the sample provider and were not determined by assay-based typing. The paper as a whole reports these results and caveats: The amount of clinical and demographic metadata varied by source and participant and was provided uncurated.

This clone was counted a few times. Its antigen specificity is not known. No per-base quality is available; no much larger clone lies one base away. Whole blood was collected in K2EDTA tubes by collaborating institutions according to the institutions' own protocols. For TCRbeta analysis, collaborators shipped samples as frozen whole blood, isolated PBMCs, or DNA extracted from either of those sample types. The immunoSEQ Assay, a bias-controlled multiplex PCR, was used to amplify TCRbeta CDR3 regions from genomic DNA. Turning to the authors' computational methods: The number of nucleated cells in each sample was estimated by amplification of reference gene primers within the assay. To quantify the absolute abundance of each unique TCRbeta CDR3 rearrangement, sequence reads were collapsed and filtered. Productive Simpson clonality was computed per sample as the square root of Simpson's diversity index over productive rearrangements. The source is immuneACCESS, and TCRdb retained only in-frame sequences with V and J called. Part of the clones is not carried over; for the studies checked, unresolved V genes explain less than half of this, and the remainder is unexplained. V, J and clone size reflect that table, while D and trimming were determined from the DNA. The sample data list 100,000 to 150,000 clones, and 88% of these were observed just once. The ten largest make up about 7.3% of the sample.

V and J are truncated by 3 bases and 4 bases respectively, leaving an intervening sequence of 6 bases. Taken from the germline V gene, the CDR1 and CDR2 loops are SGHNT and YENEEA. Its CDR3 holds 12 amino acids, cysteine through phenylalanine. Only the CDR3 DNA stays, 36 bases, in frame from base 1. The sequence derives from a man over 45 with acute or convalescent COVID-19. The chain joins TRBV11-3 to TRBJ2-5, with the D gene too uncertain to name. Sequences were obtained from peripheral blood. The DNA sequence is TGTGCCAGCAGCTTCAACTCAGAGACCCAGTACTTC. Its coded protein is CASSFNSETQYF.